The 8 T cell receptor beta chains listed next were all sequenced from one sample in a study of technical replicates of blood from several donors. Clones were read by immunoSEQ multiplex PCR, and TCRdb kept only the in-frame ones, dropping some. The sample has some 13,000 clones, around 95% seen once. The sequenced sample was PBMCs. These receptors came from a human donor in good health.

This clone was picked up one time. The rearrangement uses TRBV6-1 and TRBJ2-7; no clear D. The CDR3 has 14 amino acids. V lost 4 bases, J lost 6 bases, and 16 bases lay in between. The germline gives CDR1 MNHNS, CDR2 SASEGT. CDR3 protein: CASSALATASEQYF. CDR3 DNA: TGTGCCAGCAGTGCCTTAGCTACGGCATCCGAGCAGTACTTC.

The chain joins TRBV30 to TRBJ2-3, with 9 bases aligning to TRBD2. Germline V gene sequence: CDR1 GTSNPN, CDR2 SVGIG (reference sequence). The trim removed 3 bases at V and 8 bases at J, leaving 18 bases unmatched. This CDR3 contains 17 residues. In nucleotides, the CDR3 is TGTGCCTGGAGCTCCATCCAGACTAGCGGAGGCCCCTTTACGCAGTATTTT. Protein product: CAWSSIQTSGGPFTQYF. Drawing the rest from reference TRBV30 and TRBJ2-3, the complete variable domain is SQTIHQWPATLVQPVGSPLSLECTVEGTSNPNLYWYRQAAGRGLQLLFYSVGIGQISSEVPQNLSASRPQDRQFILSSKKLLLSDSGFYLCAWSSIQTSGGPFTQYFGPGTRLTVL.

The rearrangement links TRBV10-3 to TRBJ2-3; 10 bases match TRBD2. The trim removed 7 bases at V and 7 bases at J, leaving 8 bases unmatched. The CDR3 runs 14 residues. CDR1 is ENHRY, CDR2 SYGVKD, per germline. CDR3 nucleotides: TGTGCCATCACCGAGCGGGAGGGCGAGAATACGCAGTATTTT. Amino acid sequence: CAITEREGENTQYF.

CDR3 loop: CASSFAQGLDYNEQFF. In nucleotides, the CDR3 is TGTGCCAGCAGTTTCGCACAGGGGCTGGACTACAATGAGCAGTTCTTC. The V and J genes are TRBV6-6 and TRBJ2-1; 7 bases agree with TRBD1. After removal of 4 bases from V and 3 bases from J, the junction contained 9 bases not matched to a gene. The CDR3 spans 16 residues. In germline, CDR1 is MNHNY, CDR2 SVGAGI (reference sequence).

V usage is TRBV6-1 and J usage is TRBJ2-1; TRBD2 is a possible D gene (6 bases). V gave up 5 bases and J gave up 10 bases, with 21 bases separating them. The CDR3 sequence is 15 residues long. Germline values: CDR1 MNHNS, CDR2 SASEGT. The CDR3 DNA follows: TGTGCCAGCAGTAGGTCCGGGACTCCTGGGGGGGAGCAGTTCTTC. Amino acid sequence: CASSRSGTPGGEQFF.

This clone has a handful of counts. The chain recombines TRBV6-5 with TRBJ2-6, with 7 bases that match TRBD1. The length of the CDR3 is 15 residues. Germline V gene sequence: CDR1 MNHEY, CDR2 SVGAGI. J was trimmed by 1 base and V by 6 bases; bases with no gene match: 3. In nucleotides, the CDR3 is TGTGCCAGCAGACTACAGGGGTCTGGGGCCAACGTCCTGACTTTC. This sequence encodes CASRLQGSGANVLTF.

The J gene is TRBJ2-6, the V gene TRBV7-2, with D unresolved. The V gene lost 6 bases and the J gene lost 2 bases, with 20 bases spanning the gap. CDR3 length: 18 amino acids. The germline gives CDR1 SGHTA, CDR2 FQGNSA. The CDR3 DNA reads TGTGCCAGCAGAACCCGCACTACCCGAAGGACTGGGGCCAACGTCCTGACTTTC. The encoded protein is CASRTRTTRRTGANVLTF.

This chain links TRBV6-5 with TRBJ1-1; no reliable D call. The V and J ends lost 5 bases and 1 base respectively, with 11 bases between them. Germline CDR1 is MNHEY and CDR2 is SVGAGI. The CDR3 length is 14 residues. The CDR3, as DNA: TGTGCCAGCAGTCGACCGAACAGGAACACTGAAGCTTTCTTT. Protein: CASSRPNRNTEAFF.